This T cell receptor (beta chain) is from a study of Graves' ophthalmopathy and Graves' hyperthyroidism. The study's findings and limits: The model forecast ophthalmopathy progression, reaching 60% to 71% sensitivity and approximately 79% specificity.

In this sample, this clonotype turned up many times. Its matching antigen is unknown. Germline CDR1 and CDR2: SGHTA and FQGNSA. The CDR3 extends over 11 amino acids. V was pared by 7 bases and J by 6 bases, with 10 bases between. Moderate-to-severe activity, with CAS ≥3, NOSPECS ≥4 and duration under 3 months, characterized the donors with ophthalmopathy. Exclusion criteria comprised other autoimmune diseases, uncontrolled infections, pregnancy or lactation in patients. The diagnosis combined clinical symptoms, thyroxine, TRAb, thyroid ultrasound and orbital computed tomography scans. Investigators amplified TCR beta CDR3 regions from RNA transcripts. Amplification began with first-round RT-PCR using HTBI primers, then second-round multiplex PCR was performed. TCRdb ran MiXCR on the multiplex PCR reads and lists one entry per CDR3 protein. Among under 350,000 distinct CDR3 sequences listed, roughly 17% were seen once.

Material: peripheral blood. This clonotype originated in an adult man with Graves' ophthalmopathy. The chain couples TRBV7-2 to TRBJ2-7, with TRBD1 as a possible D gene (6 bases). CDR3 nucleotides: TGTGCCAGCAAACAGGGACCCGAGCAGTACTTC. Protein product: CASKQGPEQYF. The full variable domain, rest sourced from reference TRBV7-2 and TRBJ2-7, is GAGVSQSPSNKVTEKGKDVELRCDPISGHTALYWYRQSLGQGLEFLIYFQGNSAPDKSGLPSDRFSAERTGGSVSTLTIQRTQQEDSAVYLCASKQGPEQYFGPGTRLTVT.